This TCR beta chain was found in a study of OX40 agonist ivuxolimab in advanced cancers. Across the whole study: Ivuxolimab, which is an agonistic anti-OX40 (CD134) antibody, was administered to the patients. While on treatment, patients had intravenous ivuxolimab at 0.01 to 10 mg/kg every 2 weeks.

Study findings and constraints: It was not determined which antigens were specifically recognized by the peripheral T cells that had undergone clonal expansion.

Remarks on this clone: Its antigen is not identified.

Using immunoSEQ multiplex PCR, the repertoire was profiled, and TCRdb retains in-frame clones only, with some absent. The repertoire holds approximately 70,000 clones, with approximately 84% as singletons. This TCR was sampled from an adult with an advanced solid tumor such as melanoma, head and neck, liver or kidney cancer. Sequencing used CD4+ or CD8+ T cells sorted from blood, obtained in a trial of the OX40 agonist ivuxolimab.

The CDR3 DNA follows: TGTGCCAGCAGTGTGGCCACTGAAGCTTTCTTT. It codes for CASSVATEAFF. V and J are TRBV6-1 and TRBJ1-1; D not certain. V was clipped by 4 bases and J by 4 bases, with 4 bases between them. This CDR3 spans 11 amino acids. Germline V gene sequence: CDR1 MNHNS, CDR2 SASEGT.